Listed below are T cell receptor beta chains from one sample, sequenced in a study of blood T cell repertoires in COVID-19. Produced via immunoSEQ multiplex PCR; TCRdb's table is partial and in-frame only. The sample includes tens of thousands of clones, 87% of them seen just once. The sequencing sample was made of peripheral blood. The receptors originated from a woman of 80 years or more with COVID-19, enrolled during active disease. CDR3s include the opening cysteine and the closing phenylalanine or tryptophan. Each record gives: V gene, D gene, J gene, clone size, CDR3 DNA, CDR3 protein. A D gene is named only where the DNA matches it firmly. Expanded clones are given a class, and other clones once, few, many or no size at all.

V gene: TRBV6-1; D gene: .; J gene: TRBJ2-7; clone size: .; CDR3 DNA: TGTGCCAGCAGTGATTGGGGACTGGGCTACGAGCAGTACTTC; CDR3 protein: CASSDWGLGYEQYF
V gene: TRBV30; D gene: TRBD1; J gene: TRBJ1-2; clone size: few; CDR3 DNA: TGTGCCTGGAGTGATACAGGGGGCAGCTATGGCTACACCTTC; CDR3 protein: CAWSDTGGSYGYTF
V gene: TRBV6-5; D gene: .; J gene: TRBJ2-7; clone size: once; CDR3 DNA: TGTGCCAGCAGTTATGGCCGGGTTGTCTACGAGCAGTACTTC; CDR3 protein: CASSYGRVVYEQYF
V gene: TRBV7-9; D gene: .; J gene: TRBJ2-2; clone size: few; CDR3 DNA: TGTGCCAGCCGGTTGTTCGGTCAGGGGAACGCCGGGGAGCTGTTTTTT; CDR3 protein: CASRLFGQGNAGELFF
V gene: TRBV6-5; D gene: .; J gene: TRBJ2-5; clone size: .; CDR3 DNA: TGTGCCAGCAAGCGAGGGGGAGGGGAGACCCAGTACTTC; CDR3 protein: CASKRGGGETQYF
V gene: TRBV5-1; D gene: TRBD1; J gene: TRBJ1-1; clone size: few; CDR3 DNA: TGCGCCAGCAGGGGTGCGGGACAGGGGGCAGGAGAAGCTTTCTTT; CDR3 protein: CASRGAGQGAGEAFF
V gene: TRBV24-1; D gene: .; J gene: TRBJ2-7; clone size: .; CDR3 DNA: TGTGCCACCAGTGATGACAGGAGCTCCTACGAGCAGTACTTC; CDR3 protein: CATSDDRSSYEQYF
V gene: TRBV2; D gene: .; J gene: TRBJ1-2; clone size: .; CDR3 DNA: TGTGCCAGCAGTGTTGGGCCCTATGGCTACACCTTC; CDR3 protein: CASSVGPYGYTF
V gene: TRBV11-3; D gene: TRBD1; J gene: TRBJ2-7; clone size: .; CDR3 DNA: TGTGCCAGCAGCCCAAGGACAGGGAGCTACGAGCAGTACTTC; CDR3 protein: CASSPRTGSYEQYF
V gene: TRBV11-2; D gene: .; J gene: TRBJ2-7; clone size: .; CDR3 DNA: TGTGCCAGCAGCTTCCAACGGTGGGAGCAGTACTTC; CDR3 protein: CASSFQRWEQYF
V gene: TRBV3-1/TRBV3-2; D gene: .; J gene: TRBJ2-2; clone size: .; CDR3 DNA: TGTGCCAGCAGCCGAGCTATAATAAACGCGAACACCGGGGAGCTGTTTTTT; CDR3 protein: CASSRAIINANTGELFF
V gene: TRBV5-4; D gene: .; J gene: TRBJ2-5; clone size: .; CDR3 DNA: TGTGCCAGCAGCCCGGCCGCCAGGGGAGAAGAGACCCAGTACTTC; CDR3 protein: CASSPAARGEETQYF
V gene: TRBV18; D gene: .; J gene: TRBJ1-2; clone size: .; CDR3 DNA: TGTGCCAGCTCACCCGATCTAAAGACTAACTATGGCTACACCTTC; CDR3 protein: CASSPDLKTNYGYTF
V gene: TRBV11-2; D gene: .; J gene: TRBJ2-5; clone size: .; CDR3 DNA: TGTGCCAGCAGCTTTGCGGGGGCTGGATCGGAGACCCAGTACTTC; CDR3 protein: CASSFAGAGSETQYF
V gene: TRBV6-6; D gene: TRBD2; J gene: TRBJ2-1; clone size: .; CDR3 DNA: TGTGCCAGCAGTTCCATAGGACTAGCGGGCAATGAGCAGTTCTTC; CDR3 protein: CASSSIGLAGNEQFF
V gene: TRBV7-2; D gene: TRBD1; J gene: TRBJ1-2; clone size: once; CDR3 DNA: TGTGCCAGCAGCCCTACCTTAGGACAGGGGGCATTTAATAACTATGGCTACACCTTC; CDR3 protein: CASSPTLGQGAFNNYGYTF
V gene: TRBV27; D gene: TRBD1; J gene: TRBJ1-2; clone size: .; CDR3 DNA: TGTGCCAGCAGGGACAGGGGGCCCCCTAACTATGGCTACACCTTC; CDR3 protein: CASRDRGPPNYGYTF
V gene: TRBV19; D gene: .; J gene: TRBJ1-4; clone size: .; CDR3 DNA: TGTGCCAGTAGTGCCTTTTCGACAGGCTCTAATGAAAAACTGTTTTTT; CDR3 protein: CASSAFSTGSNEKLFF
V gene: TRBV30; D gene: .; J gene: TRBJ1-1; clone size: once; CDR3 DNA: TGTGCCTGGAGTGTACTGGGCACGGGGGCTGAAGCTTTCTTT; CDR3 protein: CAWSVLGTGAEAFF
V gene: TRBV5-1; D gene: TRBD1; J gene: TRBJ2-1; clone size: .; CDR3 DNA: TGCGCCAGCAGCGTCACTCCGGGACAGTCTGTGGGGGAGCAGTTCTTC; CDR3 protein: CASSVTPGQSVGEQFF
V gene: TRBV7-2; D gene: TRBD1; J gene: TRBJ1-1; clone size: .; CDR3 DNA: TGTGCCAGCACCCTACATCAGGGGGCGCGCACTGAAGCTTTCTTT; CDR3 protein: CASTLHQGARTEAFF
V gene: TRBV6-4; D gene: TRBD1; J gene: TRBJ1-2; clone size: few; CDR3 DNA: TGTGCCAGCAGTGACAGTAACAGGGGTGGCAGCTATGGCTACACCTTC; CDR3 protein: CASSDSNRGGSYGYTF
V gene: TRBV11-2; D gene: .; J gene: TRBJ2-3; clone size: .; CDR3 DNA: TGTGCCAGCAGCTTTGTCCGGGTCCCAAGCACAGATACGCAGTATTTT; CDR3 protein: CASSFVRVPSTDTQYF
V gene: TRBV28; D gene: .; J gene: TRBJ2-1; clone size: .; CDR3 DNA: TGTGCCAGCAGACCTGAACTAGCCACGCGGAGTGAGCAGTTCTTC; CDR3 protein: CASRPELATRSEQFF
V gene: TRBV9; D gene: TRBD1; J gene: TRBJ1-1; clone size: once; CDR3 DNA: TGTGCCAGCAGCGTAGCAGGGGGCCGAACTGAAGCTTTCTTT; CDR3 protein: CASSVAGGRTEAFF
V gene: TRBV19; D gene: TRBD1; J gene: TRBJ1-1; clone size: .; CDR3 DNA: TGTGCCAGTAGTGCCTATGTCAGGGGGCTGCGCACTGAAGCTTTCTTT; CDR3 protein: CASSAYVRGLRTEAFF
V gene: TRBV23-1; D gene: TRBD2; J gene: TRBJ2-1; clone size: .; CDR3 DNA: TGCGCCAGCACCCCGGGACTAGCGGGAGACAATGAGCAGTTCTTC; CDR3 protein: CASTPGLAGDNEQFF
V gene: TRBV5-1; D gene: .; J gene: TRBJ1-4; clone size: .; CDR3 DNA: TGCGCCAGCAGTCCGGACAGTGAGAATGAAAAACTGTTTTTT; CDR3 protein: CASSPDSENEKLFF
V gene: TRBV2; D gene: .; J gene: TRBJ2-2; clone size: few; CDR3 DNA: TGTGCCAGCAGAGCCCAATACACCGGGGAGCTGTTTTTT; CDR3 protein: CASRAQYTGELFF
V gene: TRBV9; D gene: .; J gene: TRBJ1-1; clone size: .; CDR3 DNA: TGTGCCAGCAGCGGACACGTTTCCACTGAAGCTTTCTTT; CDR3 protein: CASSGHVSTEAFF
V gene: TRBV7-7; D gene: TRBD2; J gene: TRBJ2-1; clone size: .; CDR3 DNA: TGTGCTAGCAGCTTAGGGCCCGCAGCGGGAGAGGGCAAGTTCTTC; CDR3 protein: CASSLGPAAGEGKFF
V gene: TRBV7-2; D gene: .; J gene: TRBJ2-7; clone size: .; CDR3 DNA: TGTGCCAGCAGCTCGACAGGCCTGAGCTCCTACGAGCAGTACTTC; CDR3 protein: CASSSTGLSSYEQYF
V gene: TRBV7-9; D gene: TRBD1; J gene: TRBJ1-4; clone size: .; CDR3 DNA: TGTGCCAGCAGCCCCGACAGGGTTGAAAAACTGTTTTTT; CDR3 protein: CASSPDRVEKLFF
V gene: TRBV19; D gene: TRBD1; J gene: TRBJ1-5; clone size: once; CDR3 DNA: TGTGCCAGTACCGCTCCGGGACAGGCCCGTTATGATAATCAGCCCCAGCATTTT; CDR3 protein: CASTAPGQARYDNQPQHF
V gene: TRBV5-1; D gene: .; J gene: TRBJ2-7; clone size: once; CDR3 DNA: TGCGCCAGCAGCTTCCAACCCGACAGGAGCGAGCAGTACTTC; CDR3 protein: CASSFQPDRSEQYF
V gene: TRBV3-1/TRBV3-2; D gene: TRBD2; J gene: TRBJ2-1; clone size: .; CDR3 DNA: TGTGCCAGCAGCCTACACGGGACTAGCGGTTATGGTGAGCAGTTCTTC; CDR3 protein: CASSLHGTSGYGEQFF
V gene: TRBV5-1; D gene: TRBD2; J gene: TRBJ2-7; clone size: few; CDR3 DNA: TGCGCCAGTGTGGGGGGGAACTCCTACGAGCAGTACTTC; CDR3 protein: CASVGGNSYEQYF
V gene: TRBV5-1; D gene: .; J gene: TRBJ1-4; clone size: .; CDR3 DNA: TGCGCCAGCACCACAGGGTCGCCTAATGAAAAACTGTTTTTT; CDR3 protein: CASTTGSPNEKLFF
V gene: TRBV19; D gene: .; J gene: TRBJ2-7; clone size: .; CDR3 DNA: TGTGCCAGTAGTATAAATTCTCCCTACGAGCAGTACTTC; CDR3 protein: CASSINSPYEQYF
V gene: TRBV19; D gene: .; J gene: TRBJ2-1; clone size: .; CDR3 DNA: TGTGCCAGTGAGATCCAGCGAGGGTCCTACAATGAGCAGTTCTTC; CDR3 protein: CASEIQRGSYNEQFF
V gene: TRBV7-9; D gene: TRBD2; J gene: TRBJ2-5; clone size: .; CDR3 DNA: TGTGCCAGCAGCCCCCTGGCGGGGGTACAAGAGACCCAGTACTTC; CDR3 protein: CASSPLAGVQETQYF
V gene: TRBV6-4; D gene: .; J gene: TRBJ2-1; clone size: .; CDR3 DNA: TGTGCCAGCAGTAATCAGGGATTGAGCTCCTACAATGAGCAGTTCTTC; CDR3 protein: CASSNQGLSSYNEQFF
V gene: TRBV3-1/TRBV3-2; D gene: .; J gene: TRBJ1-4; clone size: .; CDR3 DNA: TGTGCCAGCAGCCAAAGACCACAGGGAACTAATGAAAAACTGTTTTTT; CDR3 protein: CASSQRPQGTNEKLFF
V gene: TRBV6-1; D gene: .; J gene: TRBJ1-4; clone size: .; CDR3 DNA: TGTGCCAGCAGTGAGTTATACTCGCGGACTAATGAAAAACTGTTTTTT; CDR3 protein: CASSELYSRTNEKLFF
V gene: TRBV19; D gene: .; J gene: TRBJ2-1; clone size: .; CDR3 DNA: TGTGCCAGTAGTCCTCGACTTCGAAGCTCCTACAATGAGCAGTTCTTC; CDR3 protein: CASSPRLRSSYNEQFF
V gene: TRBV2; D gene: .; J gene: TRBJ1-5; clone size: .; CDR3 DNA: TGTGCCAGCAGTGTCCAGGGATCCAATCAGCCCCAGCATTTT; CDR3 protein: CASSVQGSNQPQHF
V gene: TRBV19; D gene: .; J gene: TRBJ1-2; clone size: .; CDR3 DNA: TGTGCCAGTAGTATAGCGTACCAGGGAGGAAGCTACACCTTC; CDR3 protein: CASSIAYQGGSYTF
V gene: TRBV5-6; D gene: TRBD2; J gene: TRBJ2-7; clone size: .; CDR3 DNA: TGTGCCAGCAGCTTCACCGGGACTAGCGGGATGAGAGAGCAGTACTTC; CDR3 protein: CASSFTGTSGMREQYF
V gene: TRBV18; D gene: TRBD2; J gene: TRBJ2-7; clone size: few; CDR3 DNA: TGTGCCAGCTCACCACCGGTCGGGGGGGGAATTTACGAGCAGTACTTC; CDR3 protein: CASSPPVGGGIYEQYF
V gene: TRBV2; D gene: .; J gene: TRBJ1-2; clone size: .; CDR3 DNA: TGTGCCAGCAGTATACAGGGCCCCCCCTATGGCTACACCTTC; CDR3 protein: CASSIQGPPYGYTF